This T cell receptor (beta chain) was recovered during a study of identical twins. Healthy Caucasians supplied all donations. TCRdb re-called the 5' RACE reads through MiXCR, storing one row per CDR3 protein. The sample contains under 250,000 distinct CDR3 sequences, more than 6.5% of which appear only once. The CDR3 sequence is 10 residues long. The V end lost 5 bases, the J end lost 7 bases, and 9 bases lay between the germline ends. Germline loops: CDR1 DFQATT, CDR2 SNEGSKA (reference sequence). This clonotype appeared many times. The data also belong to a second study, concerning yellow fever vaccine responses in identical twins.

The chain has TRBV20-1 and TRBJ2-7; D unclear. Sequences were obtained from memory (CD45RO+) T cells sorted from blood. The sequence was obtained from a woman under 30 in good health. This CDR3 is CSAGNWEQYF. As DNA, the CDR3 is TGCAGTGCTGGTAACTGGGAGCAGTACTTC.